The 20 T cell receptor beta chains presented below share a single source sample, sequenced in a study of blood T cells in healthy people across ages. A second PCR of 7 to 11 cycles used a sample-barcoded 5' primer and a J-beta primer mix. TCRdb itself ran the 5' RACE reads through MiXCR, one entry per CDR3 protein. The sample gives about 1.8 million distinct CDR3 sequences, about 49% of which show up once; over 2% is in the top ten. The sample comprised blood. These receptors came from a woman in her forties in good health.

This rearrangement joins TRBV2 to TRBJ1-5, with a weak D call TRBD1 (6 bases). The V and J ends lost 4 bases and 4 bases respectively, with 14 bases between them. This CDR3 has 15 residues. Germline CDR1 and CDR2: SNHLY and FYNNEI. CDR3 nucleotide sequence: TGTGCCAGCAGTGTGGGGGGGCCCCGAAATCAGCCCCAGCATTTT. This encodes CASSVGGPRNQPQHF.

The genes are TRBV5-1 and TRBJ2-3, with D possibly TRBD2 on 5 matching bases. V was trimmed by 5 bases and J by 5 bases, leaving 9 bases between them. The CDR3 consists of 12 residues. Germline lookup yields CDR1 SGHRS and CDR2 YFSETQ. The DNA for the CDR3 is TGCGCCAGCAGACTAGATGGAGATACGCAGTATTTT. Translation: CASRLDGDTQYF.

This rearrangement joins TRBV2 to TRBJ2-4, with 12 bases aligning to TRBD1. The better agreement between TRBJ2-7 and the DNA end casts doubt on the J call. CDR1 is SNHLY, CDR2 FYNNEI, per germline. CDR3 length: 14 residues. This chain's CDR3 is CASRGTGGIYEQYF. The CDR3 region has the DNA TGTGCCAGCAGAGGGACAGGGGGCATATACGAGCAGTACTTC.

Only a few counts were recorded for this clonotype. The genes are TRBV6-6 and TRBJ2-5; 7 bases align to TRBD2. This CDR3 has 13 residues. The germline V gene encodes CDR1 MNHNY and CDR2 SVGAGI (reference sequence). Losses at the gene ends were 9 bases for V and 11 bases for J; bases not matched to a gene: 15. The CDR3 spells CASQMSALREQYF. The DNA of the CDR3 is TGTGCCAGTCAGATGTCGGCTCTGCGGGAGCAGTACTTC.

This chain uses TRBV27 with TRBJ2-5; 9 positions match TRBD1. CDR3 length equals 15 residues. Germline CDR1 is MNHEY and CDR2 is SMNVEV (reference sequence). J was trimmed by 1 base and V by 6 bases; bases with no gene match: 6. CDR3 residues: CASRKDRGSQETQYF. CDR3 bases: TGTGCCAGCAGGAAAGACAGGGGGTCCCAAGAGACCCAGTACTTC.

This clonotype was seen more than once but under ten times. J is TRBJ2-1 and V is TRBV6-2 or TRBV6-3; 10 bases agree with TRBD2. In germline, CDR1 is MNHEY, CDR2 SVGEGT. The V segment lost 6 bases and the J segment 2 bases; nucleotides outside the gene matches: 7. There are 16 residues in the CDR3. The CDR3 loop is CASRGLLAGAYNEQFF. In DNA, the CDR3 is TGTGCCAGCAGAGGCCTCCTAGCGGGGGCCTACAATGAGCAGTTCTTC.

This clonotype has only a few counts. The junction differs from germline at one of its ends, possibly a read error. The V gene is TRBV6-1, the J gene TRBJ2-7, with D possibly TRBD1 on 6 matching bases. Germline V gene lookup returns CDR1 MNHNS and CDR2 SASEGT. The CDR3 has 14 amino acids. CDR3 region: CASSEQGYSYEQYF. The CDR3 DNA reads TGTGCCAGTAGTGAACAGGGCTACTCCTACGAGCAGTACTTC.

V is TRBV2 and J is TRBJ2-3, with TRBD1 matching 9 bases. CDR1 is SNHLY and CDR2 is FYNNEI in the germline V gene. J was trimmed by 2 bases and V by 8 bases; bases with no gene match: 8. There are 15 residues in the CDR3. The CDR3 DNA follows: TGTGCCAGCGGAGGACAGGGGTTGGTCACAGATACGCAGTATTTT. Translation gives CASGGQGLVTDTQYF.

The chain is built from TRBV15 and TRBJ2-7; TRBD1 matches 10 bases. Looked up from germline, CDR1 is LNHNV and CDR2 is YYDKDF (reference sequence). The CDR3 contains 16 residues. J was trimmed by 5 bases and V by 0 bases; bases with no gene match: 7. The CDR3 spells CATSRDKGQGFHEQYF. The CDR3 DNA is TGTGCCACCAGCAGAGATAAGGGACAGGGGTTCCACGAGCAGTACTTC.

This clonotype was seen a single time. V usage is TRBV6-5 and J usage is TRBJ1-2; TRBD1 aligns across 8 bases. After removal of 6 bases from V and 0 bases from J, the junction contained 3 bases not matched to a gene. Germline CDR1 and CDR2: MNHEY and SVGAGI. This CDR3 contains 14 residues. The CDR3 here is CASRDRVSNYGYTF. CDR3 nucleotides: TGTGCCAGCAGGGACAGGGTATCTAACTATGGCTACACCTTC.

The rearrangement joins TRBV12-3 or TRBV12-4 to TRBJ2-3; D is unresolved. V was shortened by 6 bases and J by 4 bases, with 11 bases between the two germline ends. The CDR3 spans 13 residues. CDR3 nucleotides: TGTGCCAGCAGCCTCACTCAACCAGATACGCAGTATTTT. It codes for CASSLTQPDTQYF.

V usage is TRBV6-2 or TRBV6-3 and J usage is TRBJ2-3; D may correspond to TRBD1 or TRBD2 (5 bases each). This CDR3 contains 15 residues. The germline V gene has CDR1 MNHEY and CDR2 SVGEGT. The V end was cut by 2 bases, the J end by 2 bases, with 11 bases between. The CDR3 DNA sequence: TGTGCCAGCAGTTACCCTTCGGGGCCCACAGATACGCAGTATTTT. Translated, it gives CASSYPSGPTDTQYF.

This clonotype has just a few counts. V and J are TRBV9 and TRBJ2-5; no firm D call. The CDR3 covers 17 residues. V lost 1 base and J lost 2, with 18 bases in between. Germline V gives CDR1 SGDLS, CDR2 YYNGEE. CDR3 protein: CASSVLQDFGNQETQYF. The CDR3 DNA reads TGTGCCAGCAGCGTACTCCAGGATTTTGGAAATCAAGAGACCCAGTACTTC.

The chain links TRBV3-1 to TRBJ2-4; 9 nucleotides align to TRBD1. The V gene end was trimmed by 5 bases and the J gene end by 8 bases; junction bases not matched to a gene: 7. Germline loops: CDR1 LGHDT, CDR2 YNNKEL (reference sequence). The CDR3 is 14 residues long. The CDR3 protein is CASSISDRGYIQYF. The CDR3 DNA is TGTGCCAGCAGCATAAGCGACAGGGGGTACATTCAGTACTTC.

The chain joins TRBV9 to TRBJ2-3; 7 bases are a match to TRBD1. The CDR3 spans 14 residues. Germline V gives CDR1 SGDLS, CDR2 YYNGEE. The V gene end was trimmed by 6 bases and the J gene end by 1 base; junction bases not matched to a gene: 5. In DNA, the CDR3 is TGTGCCAGCAACCCGACAGGGCGCACAGATACGCAGTATTTT. Protein product: CASNPTGRTDTQYF. Full variable domain (outside the CDR3, taken from reference TRBV9 and TRBJ2-3): DSGVTQTPKHLITATGQRVTLRCSPRSGDLSVYWYQQSLDQGLQFLIQYYNGEERAKGNILERFSAQQFPDLHSELNLSSLELGDSALYFCASNPTGRTDTQYFGPGTRLTVL.

The J gene is TRBJ2-7, the V gene TRBV4-2, with D uncertain. The CDR3 is 13 amino acids. Germline V lookup: CDR1 LGHNA, CDR2 YNFKEQ. Trimming took 1 base from V and 2 from J, leaving 6 bases between them. The CDR3 loop is CASSQALTYEQYF. The CDR3 DNA follows: TGTGCCAGCAGCCAAGCCCTGACCTACGAGCAGTACTTC.

The rearrangement joins TRBV20-1 to TRBJ2-5; 7 bases are shared with TRBD1. Per the germline V gene, CDR1 is DFQATT and CDR2 is SNEGSKA (reference sequence). With V trimmed by 1 base and J by 11 bases, 13 bases remained unmatched. The CDR3 extends over 14 amino acids. CDR3 coding DNA: TGCAGTGCTAGAGCCCCGGGACAGCGGCCGGAGCAGTACTTC. Translating it yields CSARAPGQRPEQYF.

The chain recombines TRBV5-1 with TRBJ2-7; D perhaps matches TRBD2 (7 bases). The ends were cut back, 7 bases at V and 5 bases at J, with 13 bases in the middle. This CDR3 comprises 12 residues. Germline V gene sequence: CDR1 SGHRS, CDR2 YFSETQ. In DNA, the CDR3 is TGCGCCAGCGGGGGGGCTAGGAACGAGCAGTACTTC. Translated: CASGGARNEQYF.

This chain uses TRBV5-6 with TRBJ1-2; D is uncertain. V was cut by 4 bases and J by 3 bases, with 13 bases left in between. Germline CDR1 and CDR2: SGHDT and YYEEEE. The CDR3 has 14 residues. CDR3 sequence (DNA): TGTGCCAGCAGCCCGGACGGTACTTACTATGGCTACACCTTC. It encodes CASSPDGTYYGYTF.

This chain connects TRBV6-1 to TRBJ1-2; TRBD1 is a possible D gene (5 bases). The CDR3 is made up of 17 amino acids. Trimming left V 6 bases short and J 3 bases short, with 23 bases between. Germline V lookup: CDR1 MNHNS, CDR2 SASEGT. The CDR3 reads CASRPTASKLVHYGYTF. The DNA for the CDR3 is TGTGCCAGCAGACCGACAGCCTCCAAATTAGTACACTATGGCTACACCTTC.